This record concerns one T cell receptor beta chain sequence. Its antigen is as yet unknown. These data come from a study of T cell responses to AZD1222 COVID-19 vaccine. Only in-frame clones appear in the TCRdb table, and some are missing; sequencing was by immunoSEQ multiplex PCR. The repertoire holds 90,000 to 150,000 clones, roughly nine tenths seen once, with 2% to 3% in the top ten. Findings and limits, study-wide: Spike-specific TCR breadth and depth went up after people got two AZD1222 doses. Donors were largely white British and mainly female; clonal diversity was possibly underestimated. Only a handful of AZD1222 recipients were seropositive at baseline. Nearly half of spike-specific TCRs reportedly go after variant regions that carry no mutations.

The CDR3 totals 13 residues. The germline V gene has CDR1 SGHDN and CDR2 FVKESK. V was trimmed by 2 bases and J by 4 bases, leaving 8 bases between them. Specimen: peripheral blood, collected 28 days after the second AZD1222 dose. This TCR derives from an adult who received the AZD1222 COVID-19 vaccine. The chain carries TRBV14 and TRBJ1-2; no reliable D call. CDR3 amino acids: CASSQRALYGYTF. CDR3 nucleotides: TGTGCCAGCAGCCAAAGGGCCCTCTATGGCTACACCTTC.